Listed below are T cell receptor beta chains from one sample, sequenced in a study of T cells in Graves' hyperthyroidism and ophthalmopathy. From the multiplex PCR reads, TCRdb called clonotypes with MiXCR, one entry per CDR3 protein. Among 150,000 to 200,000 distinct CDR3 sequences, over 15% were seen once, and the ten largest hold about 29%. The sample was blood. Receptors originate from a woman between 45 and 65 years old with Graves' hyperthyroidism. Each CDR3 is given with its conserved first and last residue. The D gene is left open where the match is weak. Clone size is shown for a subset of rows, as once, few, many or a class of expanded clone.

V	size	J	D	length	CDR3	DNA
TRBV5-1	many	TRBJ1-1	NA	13	CASSLIAGPEAFF	TGCGCCAGCAGCTTGATTGCGGGCCCTGAAGCTTTCTTT
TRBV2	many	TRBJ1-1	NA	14	CASSGNLGNTEAFF	TGTGCCAGCAGTGGTAATCTAGGGAACACTGAAGCTTTCTTT
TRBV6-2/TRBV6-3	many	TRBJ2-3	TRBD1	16	CASSSAGQGGTDTQYF	TGTGCCAGCAGCTCCGCCGGACAGGGTGGAACAGATACGCAGTATTTT
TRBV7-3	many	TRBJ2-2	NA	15	CASSLVVNAGGELFF	TGTGCCAGCAGCTTAGTGGTTAATGCAGGCGGGGAGCTGTTTTTT
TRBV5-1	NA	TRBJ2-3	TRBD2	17	CASSLKTSGTRTDTQYF	TGCGCCAGCAGCTTGAAGACTAGCGGGACCCGCACAGATACGCAGTATTTT
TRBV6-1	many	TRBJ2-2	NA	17	CASARGGAFTNTGELFF	TGTGCCAGCGCAAGGGGGGGGGCATTCACGAACACCGGGGAGCTGTTTTTT
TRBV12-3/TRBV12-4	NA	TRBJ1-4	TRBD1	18	CASSSAWDRAWKGEKLFF	TGTGCCAGCAGTTCCGCTTGGGACAGGGCGTGGAAGGGAGAAAAACTGTTTTTT
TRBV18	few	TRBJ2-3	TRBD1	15	CASSLTGARTDTQYF	TGTGCCAGCTCACTGACAGGGGCGCGAACAGATACGCAGTATTTT
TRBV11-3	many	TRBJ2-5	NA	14	CASSTQFSGETQYF	TGTGCCAGCAGCACGCAATTTAGTGGGGAGACCCAGTACTTC
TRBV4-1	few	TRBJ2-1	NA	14	CASSQITSGNEQFF	TGCGCCAGCAGCCAAATTACGAGCGGCAATGAGCAGTTCTTC
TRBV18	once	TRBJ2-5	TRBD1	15	CASSPRGQGGETQYF	TGTGCCAGCTCACCACGGGGACAGGGCGGCGAGACCCAGTACTTC
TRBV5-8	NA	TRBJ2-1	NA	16	CASSFRGALGNNEQFF	TGTGCCAGCAGCTTCCGGGGGGCCTTAGGAAACAATGAGCAGTTCTTC
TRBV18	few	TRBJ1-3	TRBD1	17	CASSSSTGARGGNTIYF	TGTGCCAGCTCATCCTCGACAGGGGCGAGGGGTGGAAACACCATATATTTT
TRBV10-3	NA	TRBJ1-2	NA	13	CAISEREIYGYTF	TGTGCCATCAGCGAGAGGGAGATCTATGGCTACACCTTC
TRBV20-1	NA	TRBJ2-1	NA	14	CSARDRGRDNEQFF	TGCAGTGCTAGAGATCGAGGACGGGACAATGAGCAGTTCTTC
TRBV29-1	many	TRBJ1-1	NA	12	CSVEVRARGAFF	TGCAGCGTTGAAGTTAGGGCACGGGGAGCTTTCTTT
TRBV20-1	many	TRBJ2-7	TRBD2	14	CSASRAGGRSEQYF	TGCAGTGCTAGTCGGGCGGGGGGCCGGAGCGAGCAGTACTTC
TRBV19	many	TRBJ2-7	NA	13	CASSIDRFREQYF	TGTGCCAGTAGTATAGATCGGTTCAGGGAGCAGTACTTC
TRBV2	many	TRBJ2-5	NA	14	CASTHGGWKETQYF	TGTGCCAGCACCCACGGGGGATGGAAAGAGACCCAGTACTTC
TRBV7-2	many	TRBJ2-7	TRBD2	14	CASSSLAGGYEQYF	TGTGCCAGCAGCTCACTAGCGGGGGGCTACGAGCAGTACTTC
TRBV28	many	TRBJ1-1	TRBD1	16	CASSPWTGGRSTEAFF	TGTGCCAGCAGTCCATGGACAGGGGGTCGGAGCACTGAAGCTTTCTTT
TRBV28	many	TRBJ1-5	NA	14	CASIQRAGNQPQHF	TGTGCCAGCATTCAAAGGGCTGGCAATCAGCCCCAGCATTTT
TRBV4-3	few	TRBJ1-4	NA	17	CASSPRRRGTTNEKLFF	TGCGCCAGCAGCCCTAGAAGGAGGGGTACAACTAATGAAAAACTGTTTTTT
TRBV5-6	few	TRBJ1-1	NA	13	CASSLGAFAEAFF	TGTGCCAGCAGCTTGGGAGCTTTCGCTGAAGCTTTCTTT
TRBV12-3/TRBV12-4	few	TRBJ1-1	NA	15	CASSPGGALNAEAFF	TGTGCCAGCAGTCCGGGAGGGGCACTGAACGCTGAAGCTTTCTTT
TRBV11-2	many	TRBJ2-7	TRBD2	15	CASSLGAGGGIEQYF	TGTGCCAGCAGCTTGGGGGCGGGAGGGGGAATCGAGCAGTACTTC
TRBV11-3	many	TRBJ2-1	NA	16	CASSLGLGSSYNEQFF	TGTGCCAGCAGCTTAGGATTAGGGAGCTCCTACAATGAGCAGTTCTTC
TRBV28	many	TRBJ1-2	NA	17	CASSLVAEAGYRGGYTF	TGTGCCAGCAGTTTGGTCGCGGAGGCGGGTTATCGTGGTGGCTACACCTTC